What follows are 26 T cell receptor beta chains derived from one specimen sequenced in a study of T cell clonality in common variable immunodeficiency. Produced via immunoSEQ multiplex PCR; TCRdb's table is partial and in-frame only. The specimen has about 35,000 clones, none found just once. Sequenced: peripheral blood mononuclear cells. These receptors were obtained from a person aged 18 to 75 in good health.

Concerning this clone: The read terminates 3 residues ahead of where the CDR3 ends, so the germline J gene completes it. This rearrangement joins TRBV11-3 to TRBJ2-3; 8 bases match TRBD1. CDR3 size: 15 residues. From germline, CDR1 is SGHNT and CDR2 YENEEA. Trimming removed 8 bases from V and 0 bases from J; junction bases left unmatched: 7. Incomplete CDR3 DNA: TGTGCCAGCTCGACAGGGGCGAGTAGCACAGATACG. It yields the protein CASSTGASSTDT. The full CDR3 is CASSTGASSTDTQYF.

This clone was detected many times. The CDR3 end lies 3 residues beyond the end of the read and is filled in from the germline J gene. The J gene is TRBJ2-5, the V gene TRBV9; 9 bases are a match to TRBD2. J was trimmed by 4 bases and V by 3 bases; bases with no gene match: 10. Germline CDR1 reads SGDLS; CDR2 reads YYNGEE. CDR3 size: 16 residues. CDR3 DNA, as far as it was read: TGTGCCAGCAGCGATCGTAGCGGGAGTGTCAGAGAGACC. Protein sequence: CASSDRSGSVRET. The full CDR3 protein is CASSDRSGSVRETQYF.

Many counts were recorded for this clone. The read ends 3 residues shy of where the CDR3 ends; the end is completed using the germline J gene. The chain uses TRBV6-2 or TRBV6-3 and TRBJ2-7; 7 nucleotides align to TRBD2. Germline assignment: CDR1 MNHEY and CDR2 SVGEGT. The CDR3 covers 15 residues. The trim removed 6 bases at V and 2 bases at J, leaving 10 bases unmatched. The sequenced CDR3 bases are TGTGCCAGCAGAAACTGGCTAGCGGAACCCTACGAG. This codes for CASRNWLAEPYE. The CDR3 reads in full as CASRNWLAEPYEQYF.

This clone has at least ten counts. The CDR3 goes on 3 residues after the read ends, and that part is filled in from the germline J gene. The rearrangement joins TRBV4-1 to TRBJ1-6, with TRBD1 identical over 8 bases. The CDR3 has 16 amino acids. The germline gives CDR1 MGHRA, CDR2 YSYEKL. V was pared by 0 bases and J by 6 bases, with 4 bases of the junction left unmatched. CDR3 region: CASSQDRGQGNSPLHF. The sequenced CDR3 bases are TGCGCCAGCAGCCAAGATCGAGGACAGGGTAATTCACCC.

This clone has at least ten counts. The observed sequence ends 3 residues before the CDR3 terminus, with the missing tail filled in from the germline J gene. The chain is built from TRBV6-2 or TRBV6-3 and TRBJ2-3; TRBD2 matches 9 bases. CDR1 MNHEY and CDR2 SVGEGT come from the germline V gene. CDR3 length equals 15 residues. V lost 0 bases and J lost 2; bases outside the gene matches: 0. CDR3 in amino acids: CASSYSGLATDTQYF. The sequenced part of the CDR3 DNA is TGTGCCAGCAGTTACTCGGGACTAGCCACAGATACG.

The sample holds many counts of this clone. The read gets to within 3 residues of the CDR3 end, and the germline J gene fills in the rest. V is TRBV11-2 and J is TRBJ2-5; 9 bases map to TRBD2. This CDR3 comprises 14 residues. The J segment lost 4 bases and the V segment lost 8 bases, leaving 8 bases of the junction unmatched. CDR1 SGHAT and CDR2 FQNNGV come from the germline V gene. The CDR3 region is CASSGTSLGETQYF. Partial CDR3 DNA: TGTGCCAGCTCCGGGACTAGCTTAGGAGAGACC.

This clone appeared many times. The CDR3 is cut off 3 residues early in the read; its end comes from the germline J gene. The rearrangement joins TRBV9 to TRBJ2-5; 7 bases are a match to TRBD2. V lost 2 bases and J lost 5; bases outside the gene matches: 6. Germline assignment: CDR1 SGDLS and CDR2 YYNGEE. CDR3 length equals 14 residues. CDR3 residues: CASSVGLGVETQYF. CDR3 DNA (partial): TGTGCCAGCAGCGTCGGACTAGGGGTTGAGACC.

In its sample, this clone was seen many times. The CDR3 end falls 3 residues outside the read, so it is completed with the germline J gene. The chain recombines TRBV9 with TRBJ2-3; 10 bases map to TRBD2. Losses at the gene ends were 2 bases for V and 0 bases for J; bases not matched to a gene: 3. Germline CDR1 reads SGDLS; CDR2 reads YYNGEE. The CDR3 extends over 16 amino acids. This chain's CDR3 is CASSVGLAVSTDTQYF. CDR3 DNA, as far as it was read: TGTGCCAGCAGCGTCGGACTAGCGGTGAGCACAGATACG. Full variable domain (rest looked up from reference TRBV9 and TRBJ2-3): DSGVTQTPKHLITATGQRVTLRCSPRSGDLSVYWYQQSLDQGLQFLIQYYNGEERAKGNILERFSAQQFPDLHSELNLSSLELGDSALYFCASSVGLAVSTDTQYFGPGTRLTVL.

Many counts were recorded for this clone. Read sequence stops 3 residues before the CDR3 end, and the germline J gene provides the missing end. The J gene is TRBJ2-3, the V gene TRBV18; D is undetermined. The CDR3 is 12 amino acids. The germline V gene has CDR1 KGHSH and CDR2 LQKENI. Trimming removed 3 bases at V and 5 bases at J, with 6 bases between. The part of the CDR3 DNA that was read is TGTGCCAGCTCACCCAAGGGAGATACG. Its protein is CASSPKGDT. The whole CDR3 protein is CASSPKGDTQYF.

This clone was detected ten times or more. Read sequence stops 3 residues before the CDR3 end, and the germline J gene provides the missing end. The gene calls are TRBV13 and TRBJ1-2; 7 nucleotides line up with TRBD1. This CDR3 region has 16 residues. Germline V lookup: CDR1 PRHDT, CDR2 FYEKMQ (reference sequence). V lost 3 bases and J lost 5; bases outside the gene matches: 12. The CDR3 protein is CASSLGGTVYGYGYTF. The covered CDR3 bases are TGTGCCAGCAGCTTGGGCGGGACAGTGTACGGGTATGGC.

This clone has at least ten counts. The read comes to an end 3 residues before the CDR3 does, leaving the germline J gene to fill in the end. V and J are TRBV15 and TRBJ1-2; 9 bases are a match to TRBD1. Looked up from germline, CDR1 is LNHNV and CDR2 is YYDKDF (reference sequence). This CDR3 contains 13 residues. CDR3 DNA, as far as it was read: TGTGCCACCAGCACGGGACAGGGACATAGC. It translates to CATSTGQGHS. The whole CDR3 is CATSTGQGHSYTF.

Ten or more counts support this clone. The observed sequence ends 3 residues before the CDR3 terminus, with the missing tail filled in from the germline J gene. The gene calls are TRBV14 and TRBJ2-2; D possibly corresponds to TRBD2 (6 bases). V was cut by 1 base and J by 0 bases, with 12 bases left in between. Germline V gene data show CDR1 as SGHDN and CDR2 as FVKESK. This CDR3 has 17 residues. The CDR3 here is CASSQGAGYSNTGELFF. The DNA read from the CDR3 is TGTGCCAGCAGCCAAGGTGCGGGGTACTCGAACACCGGGGAG.

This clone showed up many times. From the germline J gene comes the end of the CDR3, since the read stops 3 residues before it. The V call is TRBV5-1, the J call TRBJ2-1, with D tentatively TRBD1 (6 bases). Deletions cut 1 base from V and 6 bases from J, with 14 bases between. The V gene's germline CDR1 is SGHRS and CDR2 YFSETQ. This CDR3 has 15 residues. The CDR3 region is CASSLRQGHGNEQFF. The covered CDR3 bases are TGCGCCAGCAGCTTGCGGCAGGGGCACGGCAATGAG.

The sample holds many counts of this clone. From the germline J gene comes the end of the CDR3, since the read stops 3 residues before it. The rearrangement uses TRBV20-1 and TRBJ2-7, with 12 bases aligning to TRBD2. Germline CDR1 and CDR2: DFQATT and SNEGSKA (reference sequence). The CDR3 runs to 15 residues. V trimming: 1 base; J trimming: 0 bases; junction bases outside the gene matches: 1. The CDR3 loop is CSARATSGSSYEQYF. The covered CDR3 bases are TGCAGTGCTAGAGCGACTAGCGGGAGCTCCTACGAG.

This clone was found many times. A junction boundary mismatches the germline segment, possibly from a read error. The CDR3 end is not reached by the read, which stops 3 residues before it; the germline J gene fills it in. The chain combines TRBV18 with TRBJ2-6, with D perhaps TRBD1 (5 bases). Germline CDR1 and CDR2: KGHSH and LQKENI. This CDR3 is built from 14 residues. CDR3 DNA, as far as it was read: TGTGCCAGCTCACCACCCTCTGGGGCCGACGTC. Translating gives CASSPPSGADV. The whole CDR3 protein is CASSPPSGADVLTF.

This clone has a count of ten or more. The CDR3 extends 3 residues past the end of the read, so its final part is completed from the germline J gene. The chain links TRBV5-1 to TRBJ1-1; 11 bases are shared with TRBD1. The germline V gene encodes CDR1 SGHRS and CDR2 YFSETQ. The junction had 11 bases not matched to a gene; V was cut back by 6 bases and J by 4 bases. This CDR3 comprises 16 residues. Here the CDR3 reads CASTKRTGGGSTEAFF. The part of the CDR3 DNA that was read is TGCGCCAGCACAAAGAGGACAGGGGGCGGGAGCACTGAA. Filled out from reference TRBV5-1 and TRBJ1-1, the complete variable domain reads KAGVTQTPRYLIKTRGQQVTLSCSPISGHRSVSWYQQTPGQGLQFLFEYFSETQRNKGNFPGRFSGRQFSNSRSEMNVSTLELGDSALYLCASTKRTGGGSTEAFFGQGTRLTVV.

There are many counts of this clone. CDR3 DNA, as far as it was read: TGTGCCAGCAGCGGCGGACTAGCGGGGGGGACCACAGATACG. Protein: CASSGGLAGGTTDT. The entire CDR3 sequence reads CASSGGLAGGTTDTQYF. V gene TRBV9 combines with J gene TRBJ2-3; 15 nucleotides agree with TRBD2. Read data end 3 residues before the CDR3 end; the end is taken from the germline J gene. The ends lost 3 bases at V and 2 bases at J; junction bases unmatched: 4. The CDR3 consists of 17 residues. Per the germline V gene, CDR1 is SGDLS and CDR2 is YYNGEE. Variable domain in full (rest from reference TRBV9 and TRBJ2-3): DSGVTQTPKHLITATGQRVTLRCSPRSGDLSVYWYQQSLDQGLQFLIQYYNGEERAKGNILERFSAQQFPDLHSELNLSSLELGDSALYFCASSGGLAGGTTDTQYFGPGTRLTVL.

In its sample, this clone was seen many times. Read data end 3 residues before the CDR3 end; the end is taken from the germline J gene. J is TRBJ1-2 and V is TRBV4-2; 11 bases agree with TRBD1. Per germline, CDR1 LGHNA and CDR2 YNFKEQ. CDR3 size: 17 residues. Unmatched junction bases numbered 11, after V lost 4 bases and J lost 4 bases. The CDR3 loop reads CASSPPGGTGGVYGYTF. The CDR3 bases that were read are TGTGCCAGCAGCCCCCCCGGGGGGACAGGGGGAGTCTATGGC.

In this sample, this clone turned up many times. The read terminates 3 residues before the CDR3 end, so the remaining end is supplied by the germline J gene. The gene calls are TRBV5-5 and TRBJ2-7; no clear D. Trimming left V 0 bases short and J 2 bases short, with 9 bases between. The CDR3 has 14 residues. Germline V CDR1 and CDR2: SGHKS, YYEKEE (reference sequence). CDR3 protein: CASSLAGRPYEQYF. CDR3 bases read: TGTGCCAGCAGCTTGGCAGGCCGCCCCTACGAG.

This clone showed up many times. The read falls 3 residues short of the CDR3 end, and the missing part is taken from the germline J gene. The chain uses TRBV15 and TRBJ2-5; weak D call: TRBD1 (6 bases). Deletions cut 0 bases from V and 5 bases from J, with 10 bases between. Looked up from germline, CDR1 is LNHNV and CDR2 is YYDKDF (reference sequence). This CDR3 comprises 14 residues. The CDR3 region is CATSRDPGEETQYF. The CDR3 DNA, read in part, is TGTGCCACCAGCAGAGATCCAGGGGAGGAGACC.

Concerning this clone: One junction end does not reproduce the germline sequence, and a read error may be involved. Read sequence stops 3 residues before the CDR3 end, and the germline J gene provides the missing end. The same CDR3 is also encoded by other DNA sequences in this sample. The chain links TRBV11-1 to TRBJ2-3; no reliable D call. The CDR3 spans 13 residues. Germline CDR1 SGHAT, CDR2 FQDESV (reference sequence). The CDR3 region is CASSLDLADTQYF. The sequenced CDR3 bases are TGTGCCAGTAGCTTAGATCTAGCAGATACG.

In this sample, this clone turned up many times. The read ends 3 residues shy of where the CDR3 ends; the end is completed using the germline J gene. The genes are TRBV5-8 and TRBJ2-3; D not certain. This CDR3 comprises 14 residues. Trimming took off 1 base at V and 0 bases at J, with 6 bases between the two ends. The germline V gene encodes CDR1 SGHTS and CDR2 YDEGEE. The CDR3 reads CASSLTFSTDTQYF. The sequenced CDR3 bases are TGTGCCAGCAGCTTGACATTCAGCACAGATACG.

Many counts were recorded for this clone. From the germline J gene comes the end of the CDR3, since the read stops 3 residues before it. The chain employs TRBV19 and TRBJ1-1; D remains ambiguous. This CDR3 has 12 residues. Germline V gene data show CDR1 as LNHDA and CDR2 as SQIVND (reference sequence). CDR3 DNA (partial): TGTGCCAGTAGTATTTGGCCCCAAGAA. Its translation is CASSIWPQE. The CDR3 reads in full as CASSIWPQEAFF.

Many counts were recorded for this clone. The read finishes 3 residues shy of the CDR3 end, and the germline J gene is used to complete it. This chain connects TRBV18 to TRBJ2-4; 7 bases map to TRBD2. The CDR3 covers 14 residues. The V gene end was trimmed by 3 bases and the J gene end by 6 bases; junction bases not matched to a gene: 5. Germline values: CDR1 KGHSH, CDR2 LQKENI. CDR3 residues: CASSPAGVINIQYF. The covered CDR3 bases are TGTGCCAGCTCACCGGCGGGAGTTATAAACATT.

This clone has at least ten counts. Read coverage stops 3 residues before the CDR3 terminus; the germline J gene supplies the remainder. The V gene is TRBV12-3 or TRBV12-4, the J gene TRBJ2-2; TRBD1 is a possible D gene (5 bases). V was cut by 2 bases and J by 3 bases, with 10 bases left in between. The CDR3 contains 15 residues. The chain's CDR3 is CASSLRGRDTGELFF. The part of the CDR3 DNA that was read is TGTGCCAGCAGTTTAAGAGGCAGGGACACCGGGGAG.

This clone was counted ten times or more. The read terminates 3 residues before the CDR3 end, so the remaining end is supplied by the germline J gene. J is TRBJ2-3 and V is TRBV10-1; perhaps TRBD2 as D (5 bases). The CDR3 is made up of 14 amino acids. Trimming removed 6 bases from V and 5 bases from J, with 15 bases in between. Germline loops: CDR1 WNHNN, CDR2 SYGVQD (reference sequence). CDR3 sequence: CASSVQFRGDTQYF. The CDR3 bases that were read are TGCGCCAGCAGCGTTCAGTTCCGGGGAGATACG.